This T cell receptor (beta chain) was obtained from a study of shared clonotypes between healthy human individuals. Whole-study context: CD4 naive and CD4 memory each took three plates per donor, while CD8 naive took two and CD8 memory one.

The authors divided CD4+ cells into CD45RA+ naive and CD45RA-negative memory subsets. As concerns this clone: The antigen remains unidentified. Other DNA sequences of this sample code for an identical CDR3.

Overall study results and limits: Rarefaction demonstrated incomplete sorted-subset sequencing despite large depth. Larger estimated richness was generally recorded for naive subsets relative to memory subsets.

Generated by immunoSEQ multiplex PCR, the TCRdb table keeps only in-frame clones and is missing some. The table records some 2.3 million clones, more than 85% of them present only once. V lost 2 bases and J 2 bases, leaving 9 bases between the germline ends. CDR1 is MDHEN and CDR2 is SYDVKM in the germline V gene. CDR3 length: 15 amino acids. The rearrangement joins TRBV28 to TRBJ1-4; a weak D match, TRBD1 (6 bases). The sequence derives from a man aged 18 to 29 in good health. Some clones in this sample may be carry-over from other donors' samples. Sequenced input: naive CD4+ T cells from PBMCs. Noted subset: CD45RA+ positively selected. The CDR3, as DNA: TGTGCCAGCAGTTTAGGGGGGGCGACTAATGAAAAACTGTTTTTT. Amino acids: CASSLGGATNEKLFF. Combining the CDR3 with reference TRBV28 and TRBJ1-4 gives the whole variable domain DVKVTQSSRYLVKRTGEKVFLECVQDMDHENMFWYRQDPGLGLRLIYFSYDVKMKEKGDIPEGYSVSREKKERFSLILESASTNQTSMYLCASSLGGATNEKLFFGSGTQLSVL.